This entry describes one TCR beta chain. Its specificity is unknown. Trimming removed 7 bases from V and 3 bases from J, with 9 bases in between. The CDR3 is 12 residues long. Germline V gene data show CDR1 as SGHAT and CDR2 as FQNNGV. The record originates from a study of T-cell memory formation after mild COVID-19. One entry per CDR3 protein, called by TCRdb with MiXCR from the 5' RACE reads. The repertoire includes about 110,000 distinct CDR3 sequences, roughly a sixth of them detected once, and roughly 6% sits in the top ten. Overall study results and limits: Clones that contracted from day 15 to 85 were balanced CD4/CD8, while later expanders leaned CD4+. Memory from before infection featured some responding clones, which suggests cross-reactive memory joined.

Sequencing was carried out using PBMCs or a T cell subset sorted from them (not recorded which). This chain joins TRBV11-2 and TRBJ1-2; TRBD1 is a possible D gene (5 bases). The origin of this receptor is a man aged 18 to 30 who had mild COVID-19 (a few samples of this study predate the infection). Cell type and time point are not known. The CDR3 reads CASTPGYYGYTF. CDR3 nucleotides: TGTGCCAGCACCCCAGGGTACTATGGCTACACCTTC.